This entry lists 24 T cell receptor beta chains sequenced from one sample in a study of beta chain features in type 1 diabetes. Reverse transcribing all isolated RNA meant expressed TCRB transcripts were sequenced. Libraries were prepared by immunoSEQ multiplex PCR; TCRdb keeps only in-frame clonotypes and omits some of them. The data contain hundreds of thousands of clones, 14% of them seen just once; the ten biggest clones take up approximately 0.015%. These TCRs' antigens remain unknown. Findings and caveats of the study: Type 1 diabetes patients showed a moderate but significant shortening of TCRB CDR3s in all four CD4+ subsets.

The sample taken for sequencing was naive CD4+ T cells from blood. These receptors were collected from a man aged 30 to 39 with type 1 diabetes.

This clone has a handful of counts. The V gene is TRBV9, the J gene TRBJ1-4, with D tentatively TRBD1 (5 bases). CDR1 is SGDLS, CDR2 YYNGEE, per germline. V was clipped by 0 bases and J by 7 bases, with 13 bases between them. CDR3 length: 15 amino acids. The CDR3 sequence is CASSVAPQGGEKLFF. The DNA for the CDR3 is TGTGCCAGCAGCGTAGCTCCTCAGGGTGGTGAAAAACTGTTTTTT.

This chain links TRBV6-4 with TRBJ2-1; D is uncertain. From germline, CDR1 is MRHNA and CDR2 SNTAGT. The length of the CDR3 is 12 residues. The germline V and J ends were trimmed by 5 bases and 9 bases, with 11 bases remaining between them. The CDR3 nucleotides are TGTGCCAGCAGTAACCCGGGTTCTGAGCAGTTCTTC. Translated, it gives CASSNPGSEQFF.

The chain employs TRBV19 and TRBJ1-2; 10 bases map to TRBD1. Unmatched junction bases numbered 7, after V lost 5 bases and J lost 4 bases. Germline loops: CDR1 LNHDA, CDR2 SQIVND (reference sequence). The CDR3 runs to 15 residues. CDR3 protein: CASSARGQGIYGYTF. CDR3 nucleotides: TGTGCCAGTAGTGCCAGGGGACAGGGGATCTATGGCTACACCTTC. Complete variable domain (other parts from reference TRBV19 and TRBJ1-2): DGGITQSPKYLFRKEGQNVTLSCEQNLNHDAMYWYRQDPGQGLRLIYYSQIVNDFQKGDIAEGYSVSREKKESFPLTVTSAQKNPTAFYLCASSARGQGIYGYTFGSGTRLTVV.

The chain employs TRBV5-4 and TRBJ2-7, with D maybe TRBD2 (5 bases). V was shortened by 3 bases and J by 5 bases, with 24 bases between the two germline ends. This CDR3 region has 17 residues. Germline CDR1 reads SGHNT; CDR2 reads YYREEE (reference sequence). CDR3 coding DNA: TGTGCCAGCAGCTCTCGCCGGGTCTTCAGCGGTCTCCACGAGCAGTACTTC. Amino acids: CASSSRRVFSGLHEQYF.

This clone came up a few times. J is TRBJ2-5 and V is TRBV2; D perhaps matches TRBD2 (5 bases). V gave up 0 bases and J gave up 5 bases, with 16 bases separating them. Looked up from germline, CDR1 is SNHLY and CDR2 is FYNNEI. The CDR3 has 16 amino acids. Written as DNA, the CDR3 is TGTGCCAGCAGTGAAGCGCCTCGCCTAGCTTGGGAGACCCAGTACTTC. This codes for CASSEAPRLAWETQYF.

The rearrangement links TRBV4-2 to TRBJ2-4, with D perhaps TRBD2 (7 bases). CDR3 length: 14 residues. V lost 0 bases and J 10 bases, leaving 13 bases between the germline ends. Germline assignment: CDR1 LGHNA and CDR2 YNFKEQ. The CDR3 coding sequence is TGTGCCAGCAGCCAAGAAGGGGGAGGGCAGATTCAGTACTTC. Translation gives CASSQEGGGQIQYF.

This clone has just a few counts. The chain couples TRBV7-8 to TRBJ2-3; no firm D call. The V gene's germline CDR1 is SGHVS and CDR2 FQNEAQ. This CDR3 has 15 residues. Trimming cost V 4 bases and J 1 base, with 12 bases left between them. CDR3 in DNA: TGTGCCAGCAGCTCCCTACCCTCGGGCACAGATACGCAGTATTTT. It yields the protein CASSSLPSGTDTQYF.

There are a few counts of this clone. V is TRBV19 and J is TRBJ2-1; 8 bases fit TRBD2. This CDR3 comprises 13 residues. Losses at the gene ends were 5 bases for V and 8 bases for J; bases not matched to a gene: 5. Germline CDR1 LNHDA, CDR2 SQIVND (reference sequence). CDR3 protein: CASSGTSSDEQFF. For the CDR3, the DNA is TGTGCCAGTAGTGGGACTAGTTCAGATGAGCAGTTCTTC.

Remarks on this clone: Other DNA sequences in this specimen translate into the identical CDR3. This chain uses TRBV9 with TRBJ2-3, with a possible D match to TRBD2 (6 bases). Between the trimmed V and J ends, which lost 4 bases and 2 bases, there was a span of 11 bases. CDR1 and CDR2 from the germline V gene are SGDLS and YYNGEE. CDR3 size: 14 residues. The CDR3 spells CASSPGLSTDTQYF. CDR3 nucleotide sequence: TGTGCCAGCAGCCCGGGACTCTCCACAGATACGCAGTATTTT.

Only a few counts were recorded for this clone. This sequence joins TRBV5-1 and TRBJ1-2; 9 bases map to TRBD1. The germline V gene encodes CDR1 SGHRS and CDR2 YFSETQ. CDR3 length: 14 residues. J was trimmed by 8 bases and V by 5 bases; bases with no gene match: 10. The CDR3 loop is CASRPTGTGMGYTF. The CDR3 DNA follows: TGCGCCAGCAGACCCACCGGGACAGGGATGGGCTACACCTTC. Drawing the rest from reference TRBV5-1 and TRBJ1-2, the complete variable domain is KAGVTQTPRYLIKTRGQQVTLSCSPISGHRSVSWYQQTPGQGLQFLFEYFSETQRNKGNFPGRFSGRQFSNSRSEMNVSTLELGDSALYLCASRPTGTGMGYTFGSGTRLTVV.

There are a few counts of this clone. The V call is TRBV27, the J call TRBJ1-1; TRBD1 aligns across 7 bases. The length of the CDR3 is 14 residues. Germline assignment: CDR1 MNHEY and CDR2 SMNVEV (reference sequence). V gave up 6 bases and J gave up 2 bases; unmatched junction bases: 6. The CDR3 protein is CASRKTGINTEAFF. CDR3 bases: TGTGCCAGCAGGAAGACAGGGATTAACACTGAAGCTTTCTTT.

This clone was seen a handful of times. The J gene is TRBJ2-7, the V gene TRBV28; TRBD1 matches 7 bases. V lost 3 bases, J lost 4 bases, and 6 bases stayed unmatched. Germline V gene data show CDR1 as MDHEN and CDR2 as SYDVKM. The CDR3 is made up of 14 amino acids. This CDR3 is CASSFPDRTYEQYF. CDR3 nucleotide sequence: TGTGCCAGCAGTTTCCCGGACAGGACTTACGAGCAGTACTTC.

Comments on this clone: The sample has other DNA sequences that encode this CDR3 too. This chain joins TRBV5-4 and TRBJ2-7; TRBD1 matches 8 bases. The trim removed 4 bases at V and 0 bases at J, leaving 6 bases unmatched. CDR1 and CDR2 (germline): SGHNT, YYREEE (reference sequence). The CDR3 runs to 15 residues. The CDR3 DNA sequence: TGTGCCAGCAGCCCGAGACAGGGGAGCTCCTACGAGCAGTACTTC. It translates to CASSPRQGSSYEQYF.

This clone showed up just a few times. The V gene is TRBV5-4, the J gene TRBJ2-7; possible D gene TRBD1, 6 bases. Looked up from germline, CDR1 is SGHNT and CDR2 is YYREEE (reference sequence). This CDR3 has 15 amino acids. The ends were cut back, 4 bases at V and 0 bases at J, with 14 bases in the middle. CDR3 sequence: CASSGTGSHSYEQYF. In DNA form, the CDR3 reads TGTGCCAGCAGCGGAACAGGGTCGCACTCCTACGAGCAGTACTTC.

At least ten counts were recorded for this clone. The chain links TRBV29-1 to TRBJ1-2; TRBD1 matches 9 bases. This CDR3 spans 12 amino acids. Trimming at V came to 7 bases and at J to 4 bases, leaving 4 bases not matched to a gene. Germline-derived CDR1 and CDR2 are SQVTM and ANQGSEA. The CDR3 DNA sequence: TGCAGCGCCGCACAGGGGGCCTATGGCTACACCTTC. This codes for CSAAQGAYGYTF.

V and J are TRBV30 and TRBJ2-7; D is possibly TRBD2 (6 bases). Per germline, CDR1 GTSNPN and CDR2 SVGIG (reference sequence). The V end was cut by 0 bases, the J end by 6 bases, with 9 bases between. This CDR3 contains 12 residues. CDR3 residues: CAWSVLAGEQYF. The CDR3 DNA sequence: TGTGCCTGGAGTGTACTAGCCGGCGAGCAGTACTTC.

The J gene is TRBJ1-5, the V gene TRBV15; D gene unclear. Germline CDR1 and CDR2: LNHNV and YYDKDF (reference sequence). CDR3 length equals 18 residues. Trimming shortened V by 1 base and J by 2 bases, and 18 bases separated the two germline ends. The CDR3 bases are TGTGCCACCAGCAGAGCTCGGAACAGCCTAAGAGGCAATCAGCCCCAGCATTTT. It is translated as CATSRARNSLRGNQPQHF.

This clone showed up just a few times. The rearrangement uses TRBV6-5 and TRBJ2-5; 10 bases are shared with TRBD2. The V gene end was trimmed by 5 bases and the J gene end by 0 bases; junction bases not matched to a gene: 3. From germline, CDR1 is MNHEY and CDR2 SVGAGI. CDR3 length: 15 amino acids. CDR3 sequence reads: CASSTTSGYQETQYF. The CDR3 DNA reads as TGTGCCAGCAGTACGACTAGCGGGTACCAAGAGACCCAGTACTTC.

This chain joins TRBV6-5 and TRBJ1-1; the D is unclear. Trimming took 5 bases from V and 1 from J, leaving 8 bases between them. CDR3 length: 13 residues. Germline values: CDR1 MNHEY, CDR2 SVGAGI. The CDR3 spells CASSPDWNTEAFF. DNA for the CDR3: TGTGCCAGCAGTCCCGACTGGAACACTGAAGCTTTCTTT.

This clone was seen more than once but under ten times. The chain joins TRBV4-2 to TRBJ2-7; 7 bases agree with TRBD1. CDR1 LGHNA and CDR2 YNFKEQ come from the germline V gene. The ends lost 2 bases at V and 2 bases at J; junction bases unmatched: 6. CDR3 size: 15 residues. For the CDR3, the DNA is TGTGCCAGCAGCCAATTAAGCGACAGGGCCTACGAGCAGTACTTC. Its protein product is CASSQLSDRAYEQYF.

J is TRBJ1-1 and V is TRBV6-5; 7 positions agree with TRBD1. Trimming at V came to 5 bases and at J to 7 bases, leaving 13 bases not matched to a gene. There are 15 residues in the CDR3. From germline, CDR1 is MNHEY and CDR2 SVGAGI. The CDR3 is CASSHRQGRRGEAFF. The CDR3 DNA reads as TGTGCCAGCAGTCATCGACAGGGACGAAGGGGTGAAGCTTTCTTT.

The chain recombines TRBV28 with TRBJ2-7, with 9 bases lining up with TRBD1. After removal of 4 bases from V and 2 bases from J, the junction contained 3 bases not matched to a gene. The germline gives CDR1 MDHEN, CDR2 SYDVKM. The CDR3 is 14 residues long. This CDR3 reads CASSSGQGTYEQYF. CDR3 DNA: TGTGCCAGCAGTTCGGGACAGGGTACCTACGAGCAGTACTTC.

This clone is a singleton in its sample. V usage is TRBV7-2 and J usage is TRBJ1-5, with D hard to call. V lost 0 bases and J lost 2, with 5 bases in between. This CDR3 comprises 14 residues. Germline V CDR1 and CDR2: SGHTA, FQGNSA. CDR3 amino acids: CASSLAPGNQPQHF. The CDR3 DNA sequence: TGTGCCAGCAGCTTAGCGCCGGGCAATCAGCCCCAGCATTTT. Looking up the rest from reference TRBV7-2 and TRBJ1-5 gives the full variable domain: GAGVSQSPSNKVTEKGKDVELRCDPISGHTALYWYRQSLGQGLEFLIYFQGNSAPDKSGLPSDRFSAERTGGSVSTLTIQRTQQEDSAVYLCASSLAPGNQPQHFGDGTRLSIL.

This clone has more than one count but fewer than ten. The chain joins TRBV2 to TRBJ2-1; D is unclear. CDR3 length equals 15 residues. CDR1 is SNHLY and CDR2 is FYNNEI in the germline V gene. V lost 1 base and J lost 5, with 12 bases in between. Here the CDR3 DNA reads TGTGCCAGCAGTGAAGTTTGGAGTCGTCACAATGAGCAGTTCTTC. This gives the protein CASSEVWSRHNEQFF.